Presented here are 27 T cell receptor beta chains from one specimen sequenced in a study of human T cells and chemical hapten exposure. One entry per CDR3 protein results from TCRdb running MiXCR on the RACE reads. The sample carries about 340,000 distinct CDR3 sequences, around 7% recorded once. Time point specified: patch test 1, 2 weeks after DPC sensitization. Treatment here: therapeutic diphenylcyclopropenone sensitization with weekly scalp DPC. The material was whole blood, obtained in connection with sensitization to the hapten diphenylcyclopropenone (DPC). These receptor sequences come from a young woman with alopecia areata. Some clones in this sample may be carry-over from other donors' samples.

CDR3 sequence (DNA): TGTGCCAGCACCACGACAGATAGCAATCAGCCCCAGCATTTT. Translated, it gives CASTTTDSNQPQHF. This chain uses TRBV6-2 or TRBV6-3 with TRBJ1-5; a possible D gene is TRBD1 (5 bases). In germline, CDR1 is MNHEY, CDR2 SVGEGT. This CDR3 contains 14 residues. V was cut by 7 bases and J by 0 bases, with 10 bases left in between.

Many counts were recorded for this clonotype. The rearrangement uses TRBV7-2 and TRBJ2-1; no clear D gene. The V end was cut by 1 base, the J end by 0 bases, with 10 bases between. CDR1 and CDR2 (germline): SGHTA, FQGNSA. This CDR3 comprises 16 residues. The CDR3 nucleotides read TGTGCCAGCAGCTTAGTGACTGCTAACTCCTACAATGAGCAGTTCTTC. It encodes CASSLVTANSYNEQFF.

This chain connects TRBV5-1 to TRBJ2-2, with D uncertain. This CDR3 contains 14 residues. V was trimmed by 2 bases and J by 2 bases, leaving 7 bases between them. Per germline, CDR1 SGHRS and CDR2 YFSETQ. CDR3 in DNA: TGCGCCAGCAGCTTCGAGCAAAACACCGGGGAGCTGTTTTTT. As protein: CASSFEQNTGELFF. Drawing the rest from reference TRBV5-1 and TRBJ2-2, the complete variable domain is KAGVTQTPRYLIKTRGQQVTLSCSPISGHRSVSWYQQTPGQGLQFLFEYFSETQRNKGNFPGRFSGRQFSNSRSEMNVSTLELGDSALYLCASSFEQNTGELFFGEGSRLTVL.

This clonotype turned up a few times. The chain carries TRBV6-5 and TRBJ2-7, with D hard to call. The germline V and J ends were trimmed by 8 bases and 0 bases, with 17 bases remaining between them. This CDR3 comprises 15 residues. Germline assignment: CDR1 MNHEY and CDR2 SVGAGI. The CDR3 region has the DNA TGTGCCAGCGGCTCCGGGCAGGCCGGCTCCTACGAGCAGTACTTC. Amino acid sequence: CASGSGQAGSYEQYF.

This clonotype was observed at least ten times. The chain couples TRBV15 to TRBJ2-3, with TRBD1 matching 8 bases. Germline V lookup: CDR1 LNHNV, CDR2 YYDKDF (reference sequence). With 5 bases clipped from V and 3 bases from J, the junction kept 7 bases outside the gene matches. The CDR3 consists of 15 residues. The CDR3 spells CATSEENRGTDTQYF. CDR3 coding DNA: TGTGCCACCAGCGAAGAGAACAGGGGGACAGATACGCAGTATTTT.

This clonotype was seen more than once but under ten times. The DNA of the CDR3 is TGTGCCAGCTCCCATAGCGGGGGGGCCCAGGATACGCAGTATTTT. Protein sequence: CASSHSGGAQDTQYF. The rearrangement uses TRBV18 and TRBJ2-3, with 11 bases matching TRBD2. CDR3 size: 15 residues. The V segment lost 6 bases and the J segment 6 bases; nucleotides outside the gene matches: 8. Germline assignment: CDR1 KGHSH and CDR2 LQKENI.

This clonotype has just a few counts. The chain uses TRBV6-4 and TRBJ2-2; D not resolved. Germline CDR1 is MRHNA and CDR2 is SNTAGT. The V end lost 3 bases, the J end lost 0 bases, and 8 bases lay between the germline ends. The CDR3 has 15 residues. The CDR3 region is CASSEAGANTGELFF. Here the CDR3 DNA reads TGTGCCAGCAGTGAGGCAGGCGCGAACACCGGGGAGCTGTTTTTT.

The gene calls are TRBV6-5 and TRBJ1-2, with no clear D. CDR1 is MNHEY, CDR2 SVGAGI, per germline. Trimming removed 5 bases from V and 1 base from J, with 8 bases in between. The CDR3 covers 13 residues. The CDR3 sequence: CASSRTFNYGYTF. For the CDR3, the DNA is TGTGCCAGCAGTCGTACCTTTAACTATGGCTACACCTTC.

The chain links TRBV7-9 to TRBJ2-3; TRBD2 matches 16 bases. Per germline, CDR1 SEHNR and CDR2 FQNEAQ (reference sequence). The CDR3 is made up of 21 amino acids. The ends lost 2 bases at V and 7 bases at J; junction bases unmatched: 18. The CDR3 DNA follows: TGTGCCAGCAGCTTAACCCCGGGACTAGCGGGGGGGCGTCAAGCCGACAATACGCAGTATTTT. It yields the protein CASSLTPGLAGGRQADNTQYF.

The chain couples TRBV15 to TRBJ2-5; D is ambiguous. This CDR3 spans 14 amino acids. V gave up 3 bases and J gave up 2 bases, with 10 bases separating them. Germline lookup yields CDR1 LNHNV and CDR2 YYDKDF (reference sequence). The CDR3 sequence is CATSRDRRQETQYF. CDR3 DNA: TGTGCCACCAGCAGGGACCGCCGTCAAGAGACCCAGTACTTC.

This clonotype was detected only a few times. The genes are TRBV6-5 and TRBJ2-1; perhaps TRBD1 as D (6 bases). CDR3 length equals 13 residues. Looked up from germline, CDR1 is MNHEY and CDR2 is SVGAGI. V shed 5 bases and J shed 2 bases, with 7 bases lying between them. CDR3 nucleotides: TGTGCCAGCAGTCAGGGGACCTACAATGAGCAGTTCTTC. It specifies CASSQGTYNEQFF.

The chain carries TRBV7-9 and TRBJ2-3; TRBD1 is a possible D gene (6 bases). CDR3 length: 16 amino acids. Germline V gives CDR1 SEHNR, CDR2 FQNEAQ (reference sequence). V gave up 2 bases and J gave up 0 bases, with 12 bases separating them. CDR3 amino acids: CASSLPGTPSTDTQYF. CDR3 coding DNA: TGTGCCAGCAGCTTACCCGGGACACCTAGCACAGATACGCAGTATTTT.

This clonotype was counted ten times or more. The rearrangement links TRBV4-3 to TRBJ2-4; D is perhaps TRBD1 or TRBD2 (5 bases each). The CDR3 has 23 amino acids. V lost 0 bases to trimming and J lost 0 bases, with 30 bases between them. CDR1 is LGHNA, CDR2 YSLEER, per germline. CDR3 bases: TGCGCCAGCAGCCAAGATTTTACACTACCCGGGACCCCAGCACGAATAGCCAAAAACATTCAGTACTTC. Its protein product is CASSQDFTLPGTPARIAKNIQYF.

This clonotype was counted at least ten times. The V and J genes are TRBV27 and TRBJ1-2; 7 nucleotides line up with TRBD1. After removal of 2 bases from V and 4 bases from J, the junction contained 4 bases not matched to a gene. The CDR3 extends over 14 amino acids. The V gene's germline CDR1 is MNHEY and CDR2 SMNVEV (reference sequence). CDR3 sequence reads: CASSLEGTAYGYTF. For the CDR3, the DNA is TGTGCCAGCAGTTTAGAGGGGACAGCCTATGGCTACACCTTC.

At least ten counts were recorded for this clonotype. V usage is TRBV7-6 and J usage is TRBJ2-3; TRBD2 matches 10 bases. The CDR3 runs 19 residues. The V gene's germline CDR1 is SGHVS and CDR2 FNYEAQ. J was trimmed by 2 bases and V by 2 bases; bases with no gene match: 13. CDR3 coding DNA: TGTGCCAGCAGCTTAAGGTTCCTAGCGGGGGACTTTAACACAGATACGCAGTATTTT. Translated: CASSLRFLAGDFNTDTQYF.

V usage is TRBV27 and J usage is TRBJ1-5; D remains unclear. Germline loops: CDR1 MNHEY, CDR2 SMNVEV (reference sequence). The CDR3 covers 14 residues. The V end lost 5 bases, the J end lost 7 bases, and 15 bases lay between the germline ends. CDR3 coding DNA: TGTGCCAGCAGTCTCCGAGGGTCCCTACAGCCCCAGCATTTT. As protein: CASSLRGSLQPQHF.

The chain couples TRBV9 to TRBJ2-3; D not resolved. Germline V gene sequence: CDR1 SGDLS, CDR2 YYNGEE. Between the trimmed V and J ends, which lost 1 base and 1 base, there was a span of 10 bases. The CDR3 loop spans 15 amino acids. The DNA for the CDR3 is TGTGCCAGCAGCGTAAGGCAGTCCCGCACAGATACGCAGTATTTT. Its protein is CASSVRQSRTDTQYF.

The chain joins TRBV6-5 to TRBJ2-7; weak D call: TRBD1 (5 bases). The V end was cut by 6 bases, the J end by 5 bases, with 17 bases between. From germline, CDR1 is MNHEY and CDR2 SVGAGI. This CDR3 contains 14 residues. Written as DNA, the CDR3 is TGTGCCAGCAGCATAAATAGGGGATCGGACGAGCAGTACTTC. This gives the protein CASSINRGSDEQYF.

J is TRBJ1-1 and V is TRBV7-9; the D is unclear. This CDR3 contains 16 residues. Trimming shortened V by 1 base and J by 5 bases, and 17 bases separated the two germline ends. Germline assignment: CDR1 SEHNR and CDR2 FQNEAQ (reference sequence). The CDR3, as DNA: TGTGCCAGCAGCTTAGAAGAGAGTGGCGGCGGGACTGAAGCTTTCTTT. Its translation: CASSLEESGGGTEAFF.

V gene TRBV7-6 combines with J gene TRBJ2-7, with D unclear. V was trimmed by 5 bases and J by 6 bases, leaving 17 bases between them. CDR1 SGHVS and CDR2 FNYEAQ come from the germline V gene. This CDR3 is built from 14 residues. The CDR3 region is CASSRIPSMAEQYF. The CDR3 nucleotides read TGTGCCAGCAGCCGTATCCCGTCTATGGCCGAGCAGTACTTC.

This clonotype has just a few counts. The CDR3 DNA reads as TGCAGCGCCCAAAACCTACATTTAGGATCCTACGAGCAGTACTTC. Translated, it gives CSAQNLHLGSYEQYF. V and J are TRBV29-1 and TRBJ2-7; D is uncertain. Germline CDR1 SQVTM, CDR2 ANQGSEA. Trimming pared 7 bases from V and 1 base from J, leaving 20 bases between. CDR3 length: 15 residues.

The chain links TRBV6-6 to TRBJ2-1, with D maybe TRBD2 (5 bases). The CDR3 spans 12 residues. With 5 bases removed from V and 7 bases from J, the gap between germline ends came to 9 bases. Germline CDR1 and CDR2: MNHNY and SVGAGI (reference sequence). CDR3: CASSPRRNEQFF. CDR3 bases: TGTGCCAGCAGTCCCCGGAGGAATGAGCAGTTCTTC.

The chain combines TRBV5-4 with TRBJ1-5; tentative D call: TRBD1 (5 bases). The V and J ends lost 0 bases and 0 bases respectively, with 13 bases between them. CDR1 SGHNT and CDR2 YYREEE come from the germline V gene (reference sequence). The CDR3 has 17 amino acids. The CDR3, as DNA: TGTGCCAGCAGCTTGGTAGGGCAGGGCGATAGCAATCAGCCCCAGCATTTT. Translating it yields CASSLVGQGDSNQPQHF.

This clonotype has a handful of counts. The chain couples TRBV27 to TRBJ2-7; D tentatively fits TRBD1 or TRBD2 (5 bases each). From germline, CDR1 is MNHEY and CDR2 SMNVEV (reference sequence). V lost 3 bases and J lost 0, with 9 bases in between. The CDR3 length is 14 residues. This CDR3 reads CASSFWGNSYEQYF. Here the CDR3 DNA reads TGTGCCAGCAGTTTTTGGGGGAACTCCTACGAGCAGTACTTC.

The chain carries TRBV28 and TRBJ1-1; 9 bases fit TRBD1. The V gene end was trimmed by 5 bases and the J gene end by 4 bases; junction bases not matched to a gene: 8. Germline CDR1 and CDR2: MDHEN and SYDVKM. The CDR3 contains 15 residues. The CDR3 protein is CASSLIQGASTEAFF. The CDR3 coding sequence is TGTGCCAGCAGTCTAATACAGGGGGCAAGCACTGAAGCTTTCTTT.

Ten or more counts support this clonotype. The chain links TRBV5-4 to TRBJ2-3; 10 positions agree with TRBD2. Looked up from germline, CDR1 is SGHNT and CDR2 is YYREEE (reference sequence). The CDR3 consists of 17 residues. Trimming cost V 0 bases and J 7 bases; bases outside gene matches: 11. This CDR3 is CASSLALTSGSTHTQYF. In DNA form, the CDR3 reads TGTGCCAGCAGCTTGGCCCTGACTAGCGGGTCGACGCATACGCAGTATTTT. The entire variable domain, with the rest obtained from reference TRBV5-4 and TRBJ2-3, is as follows: ETGVTQSPTHLIKTRGQQVTLRCSSQSGHNTVSWYQQALGQGPQFIFQYYREEENGRGNFPPRFSGLQFPNYSSELNVNALELDDSALYLCASSLALTSGSTHTQYFGPGTRLTVL.

The genes are TRBV20-1 and TRBJ1-5; perhaps TRBD1 as D (5 bases). The germline CDR1 and CDR2 sequences are DFQATT and SNEGSKA (reference sequence). CDR3 length equals 15 residues. Trimming removed 2 bases from V and 0 bases from J, with 11 bases in between. CDR3 amino acids: CSARPGTFSNQPQHF. The CDR3 DNA reads TGCAGTGCTAGACCCGGGACCTTTAGCAATCAGCCCCAGCATTTT.